The 15 T cell receptor beta chains below come from one sample, sequenced in a study of T cell responses to AZD1222 COVID-19 vaccine (dated by TCRdb to about 2021). The time point label, as the study defines it: about 28 days (+/-7) after the second vaccine dose. What this sample's treatment or condition label stands for: meningococcal conjugate vaccine given as trial control. Libraries were made using the immunoSEQ multiplex PCR assay. This immuneACCESS table, as held by TCRdb, lists in-frame sequences with V and J called but not all clones. Of the missing ones, under half trace to an unresolved V gene in checked studies; the others have no known cause. A total of about 76,000 clones appear in this sample, about three quarters of them only once. About 26% of the sample is in the top ten clones. The source was peripheral blood, collected 28 days after the second dose of the MenACWY control vaccine. The receptors stem from an adult who received the MenACWY meningococcal vaccine as a control.

This clone is medium-sized in the sample. The J gene is TRBJ1-2, the V gene TRBV27, with D perhaps TRBD1 (5 bases). In germline, CDR1 is MNHEY, CDR2 SMNVEV (reference sequence). The V gene lost 5 bases and the J gene lost 2 bases, with 9 bases spanning the gap. The CDR3 spans 13 residues. CDR3 sequence: CASSPEGNYGYTF. The CDR3 DNA follows: TGTGCCAGCAGTCCGGAGGGGAACTATGGCTACACCTTC.

This clone appeared once. The chain couples TRBV4-2 to TRBJ1-2; D gene unclear. V shed 3 bases and J shed 4 bases, with 21 bases lying between them. The CDR3 loop spans 17 amino acids. Germline loops: CDR1 LGHNA, CDR2 YNFKEQ. CDR3 sequence: CASSQETILDGGYGYTF. The DNA for the CDR3 is TGTGCCAGCAGCCAGGAGACAATCCTAGACGGCGGCTATGGCTACACCTTC.

Relative to its sample, this clone is medium-sized. This chain joins TRBV11-2 and TRBJ2-7; D remains ambiguous. The germline V and J ends were trimmed by 1 base and 6 bases, with 7 bases remaining between them. This CDR3 is built from 12 residues. CDR1 and CDR2 (germline): SGHAT, FQNNGV. The CDR3 loop is CASSLGVGEQYF. The CDR3, as DNA: TGTGCCAGCAGCTTAGGGGTTGGCGAGCAGTACTTC.

V gene TRBV19 combines with J gene TRBJ1-1; weak D call: TRBD1 (5 bases). Germline CDR1 and CDR2: LNHDA and SQIVND (reference sequence). The CDR3 sequence is 17 residues long. The ends were cut back, 8 bases at V and 4 bases at J, with 26 bases in the middle. CDR3 sequence: CASSFERGGGYITEAFF. DNA of the CDR3: TGTGCCAGTTCCTTTGAAAGGGGAGGAGGGTACATCACTGAAGCTTTCTTT.

The V and J genes are TRBV2 and TRBJ2-7; no firm D call. The germline V and J ends were trimmed by 5 bases and 2 bases, with 10 bases remaining between them. Germline V CDR1 and CDR2: SNHLY, FYNNEI. CDR3 length equals 13 residues. The DNA for the CDR3 is TGTGCCAGCAGTATGACACCTACCTACGAGCAGTACTTC. This translates into CASSMTPTYEQYF. Using reference TRBV2 and TRBJ2-7 for the parts outside the CDR3, the full variable domain is EPEVTQTPSHQVTQMGQEVILRCVPISNHLYFYWYRQILGQKVEFLVSFYNNEISEKSEIFDDQFSVERPDGSNFTLKIRSTKLEDSAMYFCASSMTPTYEQYFGPGTRLTVT.

The V and J genes are TRBV19 and TRBJ2-2, with 8 bases matching TRBD2. The CDR3 length is 15 residues. V shed 4 bases, J shed 3 bases, and the junction held 4 bases outside the gene matches. CDR1 is LNHDA, CDR2 SQIVND, per germline (reference sequence). The CDR3 region has the DNA TGTGCCAGTAGTACCTCAGCGGGAGACACCGGGGAGCTGTTTTTT. Translation: CASSTSAGDTGELFF.

A few counts support this clone. V is TRBV5-1 and J is TRBJ2-5; D remains ambiguous. From germline, CDR1 is SGHRS and CDR2 YFSETQ. The CDR3 runs to 13 residues. The V end was cut by 7 bases, the J end by 4 bases, with 14 bases between. The CDR3 here is CASGPQTRETQYF. CDR3 in DNA: TGCGCCAGCGGTCCCCAAACTCGAGAGACCCAGTACTTC.

The chain links TRBV9 to TRBJ2-1; TRBD2 matches 9 bases. Per germline, CDR1 SGDLS and CDR2 YYNGEE. There are 17 residues in the CDR3. Unmatched junction bases numbered 9, after V lost 3 bases and J lost 2 bases. The chain's CDR3 is CASSAEPRLAAYNEQFF. CDR3 nucleotides: TGTGCCAGCAGCGCAGAGCCAAGACTAGCGGCCTACAATGAGCAGTTCTTC.

V usage is TRBV4-2 and J usage is TRBJ2-7; D is perhaps TRBD2 (5 bases). CDR3 length: 16 residues. Germline V lookup: CDR1 LGHNA, CDR2 YNFKEQ. Trimming removed 0 bases at V and 2 bases at J, with 14 bases between. The CDR3 region has the DNA TGTGCCAGCAGCCAAGAGATCGGGCTAGCAGCCTACGAGCAGTACTTC. Amino acid sequence: CASSQEIGLAAYEQYF.

The table lists this clone with a count of one. The chain employs TRBV2 and TRBJ2-5, with D unresolved. Germline V gene data show CDR1 as SNHLY and CDR2 as FYNNEI. V was shortened by 4 bases and J by 4 bases, with 7 bases between the two germline ends. CDR3 length: 12 residues. The CDR3 reads CASSGGGETQYF. The CDR3 DNA reads TGTGCCAGCAGTGGGGGTGGAGAGACCCAGTACTTC.

This chain uses TRBV6-5 with TRBJ2-1, with TRBD2 matching over 11 bases. With 5 bases clipped from V and 10 bases from J, the junction kept 10 bases outside the gene matches. The germline V gene has CDR1 MNHEY and CDR2 SVGAGI. This CDR3 is built from 15 residues. The CDR3 sequence: CASSRLAGGLQEQFF. The CDR3 nucleotides are TGTGCCAGCAGTAGGTTAGCGGGGGGGCTTCAGGAGCAGTTCTTC.

In the case of this clone: The sample carries other DNA sequences with the same CDR3. V gene TRBV3-1 (or the pseudogene TRBV3-2) combines with J gene TRBJ1-2; D is uncertain. Trimming took 0 bases from V and 8 from J, leaving 4 bases between them. The CDR3 totals 11 residues. The germline gives CDR1 LGHDT, CDR2 YNNKEL (reference sequence). DNA for the CDR3: TGTGCCAGCAGCCAAGAGGGAGGCTACACCTTC. It codes for CASSQEGGYTF.

The chain combines TRBV27 with TRBJ1-1; D ambiguous. V dropped 3 bases and J dropped 1 base, with 6 bases sitting between them. The CDR3 totals 13 residues. Germline V lookup: CDR1 MNHEY, CDR2 SMNVEV (reference sequence). DNA for the CDR3: TGTGCCAGCAGTTTTAATGAGAACACTGAAGCTTTCTTT. Translation: CASSFNENTEAFF.

This clone was seen repeatedly, ten times or more. J is TRBJ2-7 and V is TRBV7-8; no reliable D call. CDR3 length: 18 amino acids. V lost 4 bases and J lost 4, with 26 bases in between. The V gene's germline CDR1 is SGHVS and CDR2 FQNEAQ. The CDR3 nucleotides read TGTGCCAGCAGCTCCCTTGTTAGAGCTGCCGATACCAGTTACGAGCAGTACTTC. Protein: CASSSLVRAADTSYEQYF.

The chain links TRBV6-5 to TRBJ1-4; 7 bases fit TRBD1. The CDR3 runs to 15 residues. In germline, CDR1 is MNHEY, CDR2 SVGAGI. After removal of 7 bases from V and 0 bases from J, the junction contained 5 bases not matched to a gene. CDR3 coding DNA: TGTGCCAGCACCAAAACAGGGGCAACTAATGAAAAACTGTTTTTT. Protein: CASTKTGATNEKLFF.